This TCR beta chain was found in a study of graft-versus-host responses after intestinal transplantation. Clones were read by immunoSEQ multiplex PCR, and TCRdb kept only the in-frame ones, dropping some. The sample records more than 85,000 clones, 85% to 95% being singletons. About this clone itself: No antigen is known for it.

The sequenced sample was unstimulated CD8+ T cells sorted from spleen or lymph node cells, obtained before transplant. This TCR was sampled from a human donor who was the organ donor for an intestinal transplant.

This chain's CDR3 is CASSRTTGHRNTEAFF. The CDR3 bases are TGTGCCAGCAGCCGAACGACAGGGCATAGGAACACTGAAGCTTTCTTT. The V and J genes are TRBV9 and TRBJ1-1, with 7 bases fitting TRBD1. Germline V lookup: CDR1 SGDLS, CDR2 YYNGEE. The CDR3 totals 16 residues. V lost 4 bases, J lost 1 base, and 10 bases stayed unmatched.